Below, 7 T cell receptor beta chains from the same sample are listed, as sequenced in a study of T cells in Graves' hyperthyroidism and ophthalmopathy. Regions amplified from RNA transcripts were the TCR beta CDR3 regions. Researchers ran a first-round RT-PCR on the TCR CDR3 using the HTBI primer set. TCRdb called the multiplex PCR reads again in MiXCR, with one record for every CDR3 protein. The sample shows around 580,000 distinct CDR3 sequences, 16% of them seen only once. The sequencing input was blood. The receptors originated from a woman younger than 30 with Graves' hyperthyroidism.

This clonotype has a count of ten or more. Here the CDR3 reads CASSLRVLGSEQYF. The CDR3 bases are TGTGCCAGCAGTTTGAGGGTGTTAGGTTCTGAGCAGTACTTC. The chain has TRBV12-3 or TRBV12-4 and TRBJ2-7, with D perhaps TRBD2 (5 bases). This CDR3 has 14 residues. Trimming stripped 3 bases from V and 7 bases from J, with 16 bases between.

J is TRBJ2-1 and V is TRBV7-9; 11 nucleotides match TRBD2. J gave up 7 bases and V 1 base, and 0 bases lay outside the gene matches. Looked up from germline, CDR1 is SEHNR and CDR2 is FQNEAQ (reference sequence). This CDR3 comprises 14 residues. The CDR3 DNA reads as TGTGCCAGCAGCTTAGGGACTAGCGGGAATGAGCAGTTCTTC. This encodes CASSLGTSGNEQFF.

Many counts were recorded for this clonotype. Written as DNA, the CDR3 is TGTGCCTGGATTGGGGCGTGGGGAAGGGGTGAGCAGTTCTTC. Protein product: CAWIGAWGRGEQFF. V and J are TRBV30 and TRBJ2-1, with a tentative D call TRBD1 (5 bases). The CDR3 contains 14 residues. Germline values: CDR1 GTSNPN, CDR2 SVGIG (reference sequence). The ends were cut back, 4 bases at V and 9 bases at J, with 19 bases in the middle.

This clonotype was counted ten times or more. This chain's CDR3 is CASSRGPNTEAFF. The DNA of the CDR3 is TGTGCCAGCAGCCGAGGACCGAACACTGAAGCTTTCTTT. The V call is TRBV3-1, the J call TRBJ1-1; D is uncertain. V was trimmed by 4 bases and J by 1 base, leaving 7 bases between them. The germline gives CDR1 LGHDT, CDR2 YNNKEL (reference sequence). The CDR3 runs 13 residues.

The rearrangement links TRBV29-1 to TRBJ1-1, with D possibly matching TRBD1 (5 bases). The CDR3 sequence is 11 residues long. Germline V gives CDR1 SQVTM, CDR2 ANQGSEA. V dropped 0 bases and J dropped 14 bases, with 13 bases sitting between them. The CDR3 DNA follows: TGCAGCGTTGAAGATCCCGGGGCCCCATTCTTT. Protein: CSVEDPGAPFF.

CDR3 DNA: TGTGCCAGCAGTTACCTACTAGCGGGAGGGCCCCACGAGCAGTACTTC. It translates to CASSYLLAGGPHEQYF. The J gene is TRBJ2-7, the V gene TRBV6-9; 13 bases map to TRBD2. J was trimmed by 5 bases and V by 3 bases; bases with no gene match: 7. CDR3 length equals 16 residues. Germline lookup yields CDR1 MNHGY and CDR2 SVAAGI.

This clonotype was seen many times. This chain links TRBV28 with TRBJ2-7; tentative D call: TRBD1 (5 bases). The germline V gene has CDR1 MDHEN and CDR2 SYDVKM. The CDR3 length is 17 residues. The germline V and J ends were trimmed by 5 bases and 4 bases, with 24 bases remaining between them. The CDR3 sequence: CASSHDSLRHGKYEQYF. The CDR3 coding sequence is TGTGCCAGCAGTCACGACAGCCTCCGACATGGAAAGTACGAGCAGTACTTC.